The entry below gives a single T cell receptor beta chain sequence along with its context. The record originates from a study of stem cell transplantation in POMP-related autoinflammatory disease. This table comes from immunoSEQ multiplex PCR, and its TCRdb copy is limited to in-frame clones, with some not included. Of some 70,000 clones in the sample, approximately 91% are singletons; the top ten hold about 0.69%. V dropped 3 bases and J dropped 1 base, with 9 bases sitting between them. The CDR3 has 13 amino acids. Germline CDR1 and CDR2: DFQATT and SNEGSKA (reference sequence). This TCR derives from a human patient with POMP-related autoinflammation and immune dysregulation (PRAID). The graft donor may have contributed some T cells. The sample here was CD4+ T cells from PBMCs, taken after stem cell transplantation. The chain couples TRBV20-1 to TRBJ2-5, with a tentative D call TRBD2 (6 bases). CDR3 amino acids: CSASGDFQETQYF. CDR3 nucleotides: TGCAGTGCTAGTGGGGACTTCCAAGAGACCCAGTACTTC.